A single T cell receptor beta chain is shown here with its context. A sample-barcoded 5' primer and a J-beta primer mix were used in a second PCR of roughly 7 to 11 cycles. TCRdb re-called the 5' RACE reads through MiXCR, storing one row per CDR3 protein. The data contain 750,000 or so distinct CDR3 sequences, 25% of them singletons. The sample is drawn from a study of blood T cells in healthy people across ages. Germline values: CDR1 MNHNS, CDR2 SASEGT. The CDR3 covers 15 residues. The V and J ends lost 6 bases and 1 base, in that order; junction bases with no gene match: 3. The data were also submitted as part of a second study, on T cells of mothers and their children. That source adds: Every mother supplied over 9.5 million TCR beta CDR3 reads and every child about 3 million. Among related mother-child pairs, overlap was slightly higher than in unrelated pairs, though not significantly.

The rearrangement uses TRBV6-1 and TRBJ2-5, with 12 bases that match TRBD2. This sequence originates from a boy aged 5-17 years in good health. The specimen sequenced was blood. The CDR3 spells CASSPTSGSQETQYF. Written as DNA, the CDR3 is TGTGCCAGCAGCCCGACTAGCGGGAGCCAAGAGACCCAGTACTTC.